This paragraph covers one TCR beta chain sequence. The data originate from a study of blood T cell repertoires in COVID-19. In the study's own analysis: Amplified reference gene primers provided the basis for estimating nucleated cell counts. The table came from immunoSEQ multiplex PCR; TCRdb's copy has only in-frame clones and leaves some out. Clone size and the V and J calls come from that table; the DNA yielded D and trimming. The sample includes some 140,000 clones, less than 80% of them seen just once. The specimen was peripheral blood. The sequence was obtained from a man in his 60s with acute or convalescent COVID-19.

The chain's CDR3 is CASSLSSRPRYGYTF. The CDR3 nucleotides are TGTGCCAGCAGTTTATCATCCCGGCCGAGGTATGGCTACACCTTC. The chain couples TRBV27 to TRBJ1-2; D remains unclear. The length of the CDR3 is 15 residues. The V gene's germline CDR1 is MNHEY and CDR2 SMNVEV (reference sequence). Between the trimmed V and J ends, which lost 0 bases and 5 bases, there was a span of 13 bases.